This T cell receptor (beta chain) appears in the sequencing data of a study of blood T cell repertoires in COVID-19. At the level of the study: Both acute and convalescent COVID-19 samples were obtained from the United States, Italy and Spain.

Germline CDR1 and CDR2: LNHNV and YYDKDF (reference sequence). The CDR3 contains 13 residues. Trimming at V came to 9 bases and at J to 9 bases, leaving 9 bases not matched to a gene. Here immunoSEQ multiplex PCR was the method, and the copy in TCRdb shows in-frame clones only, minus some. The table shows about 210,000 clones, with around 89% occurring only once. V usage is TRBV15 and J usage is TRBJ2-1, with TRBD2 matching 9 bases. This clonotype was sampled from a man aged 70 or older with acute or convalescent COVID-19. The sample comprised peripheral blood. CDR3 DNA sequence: TGTGCCACTATGGCGGGAGGGCCGGGTGAGCAGTTCTTC. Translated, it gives CATMAGGPGEQFF.